The rows below give T cell receptor beta chains drawn from one sample of a study of OX40 agonist ivuxolimab in advanced cancers. The repertoire was sequenced with immunoSEQ multiplex PCR; TCRdb's copy has only in-frame clones and lacks some. The sample records 91,000 or so clones, approximately 94% being singletons. The starting material was CD4+ or CD8+ T cells sorted from blood, obtained in a trial of the OX40 agonist ivuxolimab. The receptors derive from an adult with an advanced solid tumor such as melanoma, head and neck, liver or kidney cancer. CDR3s include the opening cysteine and the closing phenylalanine or tryptophan. The order of the fields is CDR3 length, V gene, clone size, CDR3 protein. The listing skips clone size in some rows; elsewhere it reads once, few, many or a size class.

>14|TRBV4-1|NA
CASSPPTEWETQYF
>14|TRBV5-4|NA
CASSPQGAGETQYF
>17|TRBV7-6|NA
CASSHPGTLRANTEAFF
>17|TRBV18|few
CASSPNWKVDRHEKLFF
>21|TRBV4-3|NA
CASSQEGSFPGLAGSSYEQYF
>14|TRBV5-1|NA
CASSPRQGPHEQYF
>16|TRBV9|NA
CASSERTSGSTDTQYF
>13|TRBV28|NA
CASSSHTQLEAFF
>17|TRBV18|NA
CASSPSMAGATNEKLFF
>15|TRBV7-2|once
CASSPFPRGGYGYTF
>17|TRBV30|NA
CAWSQDRVPNSGNTIYF
>14|TRBV19|NA
CASRAGVRNQPQHF
>14|TRBV19|NA
CASSLIGREGGYTF
>15|TRBV6-5|NA
CASSPLSSYNSPLHF
>15|TRBV6-5|NA
CASSYSGALNTEAFF
>13|TRBV5-1|NA
CASSEDFYNEQFF
>18|TRBV7-9|NA
CASSQGTGIEAGNEKLFF
>13|TRBV2|once
CASARGPNTEAFF
>15|TRBV6-4|NA
CASSARRDREAEAFF
>16|TRBV19|NA
CASSKSDSRARETQYF
>13|TRBV9|once
CASSENTAGEQYF
>15|TRBV15|NA
CATSRDPDGRGTQYF
>16|TRBV4-3|NA
CASSQESQAGSETQYF
>14|TRBV28|once
CASYRDLRTDTQYF
>13|TRBV30|NA
CAWREDMNTEAFF
>14|TRBV19|NA
CASSIGSGGAKQFF
>14|TRBV7-2|NA
CASSADSSNYGYTF
>14|TRBV19|NA
CASSRGSRGDTQYF
>15|TRBV12-1|NA
CASSLGDSINTEAFF
>14|TRBV2|NA
CASSGTGAYYEQYF
>14|TRBV19|once
CASSAGHTNYGYTF
>12|TRBV29-1|NA
CSVEGQVGTQYF
>15|TRBV19|once
CASSIWLTNTGELFF
>14|TRBV7-2|once
CASSVGDSTDTQYF
>17|TRBV9|NA
CASSESLRASGANVLTF
>13|TRBV19|once
CASSGSVYNEQFF
>15|TRBV27|NA
CASSVSRASGNTIYF
>13|TRBV27|NA
CASSYDRYYGYTF
>14|TRBV7-3|NA
CASSPGTSGETQYF
>13|TRBV5-5|NA
CASSSAANYGYTF
>11|TRBV6-5|NA
CASSQNNEQFF
>20|TRBV1|NA
CTSSQETGSHGDSGANVLTF
>14|TRBV9|NA
CASSVMEGTYEQYF
>13|TRBV6-1|NA
CASRGDPFYEQYF
>16|TRBV7-2|NA
CASSLEGGGRSYEQYF
>13|TRBV19|NA
CASSIYPYNEQFF
>12|TRBV28|NA
CASRDGRQPQHF
>15|TRBV5-6|NA
CASSSGGSINTEAFF